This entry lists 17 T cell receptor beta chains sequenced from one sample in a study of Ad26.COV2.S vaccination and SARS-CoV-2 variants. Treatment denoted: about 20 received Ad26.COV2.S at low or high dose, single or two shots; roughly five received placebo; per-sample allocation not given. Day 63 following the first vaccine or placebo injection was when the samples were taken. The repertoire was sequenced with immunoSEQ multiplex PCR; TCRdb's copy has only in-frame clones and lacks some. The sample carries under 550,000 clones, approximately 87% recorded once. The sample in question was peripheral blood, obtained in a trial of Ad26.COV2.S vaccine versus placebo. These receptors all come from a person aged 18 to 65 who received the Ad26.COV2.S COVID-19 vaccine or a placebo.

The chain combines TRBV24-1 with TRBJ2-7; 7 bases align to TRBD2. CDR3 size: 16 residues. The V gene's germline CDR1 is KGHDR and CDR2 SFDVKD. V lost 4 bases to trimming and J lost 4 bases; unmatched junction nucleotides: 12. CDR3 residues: CATSDGSGTPPYEQYF. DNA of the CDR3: TGTGCCACCAGTGACGGCAGCGGGACGCCTCCTTACGAGCAGTACTTC.

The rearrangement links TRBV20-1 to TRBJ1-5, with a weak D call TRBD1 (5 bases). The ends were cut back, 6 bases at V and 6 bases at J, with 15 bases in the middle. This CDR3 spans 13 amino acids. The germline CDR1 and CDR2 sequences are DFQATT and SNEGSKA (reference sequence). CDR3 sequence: CSASVGLRQPQHF. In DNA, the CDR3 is TGCAGTGCCAGTGTGGGGCTGCGTCAGCCCCAGCATTTT.

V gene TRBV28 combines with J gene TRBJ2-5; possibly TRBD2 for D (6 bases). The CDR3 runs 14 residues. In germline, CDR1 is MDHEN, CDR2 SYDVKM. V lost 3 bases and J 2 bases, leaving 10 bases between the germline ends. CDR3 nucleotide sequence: TGTGCCAGCAGTTTTACGGGAGATCAAGAGACCCAGTACTTC. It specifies CASSFTGDQETQYF.

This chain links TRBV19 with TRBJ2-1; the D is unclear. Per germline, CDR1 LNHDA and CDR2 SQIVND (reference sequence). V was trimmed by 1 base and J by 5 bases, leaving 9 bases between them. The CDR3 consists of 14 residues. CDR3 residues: CASSIVPQNNEQFF. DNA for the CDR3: TGTGCCAGTAGTATAGTCCCGCAGAACAATGAGCAGTTCTTC. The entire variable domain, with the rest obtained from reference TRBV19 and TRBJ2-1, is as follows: DGGITQSPKYLFRKEGQNVTLSCEQNLNHDAMYWYRQDPGQGLRLIYYSQIVNDFQKGDIAEGYSVSREKKESFPLTVTSAQKNPTAFYLCASSIVPQNNEQFFGPGTRLTVL.

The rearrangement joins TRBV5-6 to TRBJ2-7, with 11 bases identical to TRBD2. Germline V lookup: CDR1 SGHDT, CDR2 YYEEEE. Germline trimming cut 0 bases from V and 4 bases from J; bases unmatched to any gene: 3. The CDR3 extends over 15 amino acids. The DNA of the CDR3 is TGTGCCAGCAGCTTGGGACTAGCGGGGAGGTACGAGCAGTACTTC. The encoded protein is CASSLGLAGRYEQYF.

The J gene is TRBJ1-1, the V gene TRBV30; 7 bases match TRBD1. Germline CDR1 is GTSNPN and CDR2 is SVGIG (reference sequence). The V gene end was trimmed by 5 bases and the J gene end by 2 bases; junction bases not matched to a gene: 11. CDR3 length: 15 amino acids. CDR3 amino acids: CAWQYGTESNTEAFF. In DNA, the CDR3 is TGTGCCTGGCAATACGGGACAGAATCAAACACTGAAGCTTTCTTT. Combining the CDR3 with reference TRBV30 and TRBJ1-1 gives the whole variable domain SQTIHQWPATLVQPVGSPLSLECTVEGTSNPNLYWYRQAAGRGLQLLFYSVGIGQISSEVPQNLSASRPQDRQFILSSKKLLLSDSGFYLCAWQYGTESNTEAFFGQGTRLTVV.

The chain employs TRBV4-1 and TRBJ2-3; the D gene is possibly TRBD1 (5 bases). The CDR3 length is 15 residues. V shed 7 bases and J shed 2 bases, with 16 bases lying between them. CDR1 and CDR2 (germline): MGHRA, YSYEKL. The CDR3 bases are TGCGCCAGCACCCCAGGGTTTGGGTCCACAGATACGCAGTATTTT. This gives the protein CASTPGFGSTDTQYF.

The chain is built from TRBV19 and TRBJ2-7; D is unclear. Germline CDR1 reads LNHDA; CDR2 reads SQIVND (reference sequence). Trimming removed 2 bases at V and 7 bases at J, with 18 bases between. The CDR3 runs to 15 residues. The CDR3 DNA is TGTGCCAGTAGTATAAACTCGAAGAGCCAAAGTGAGCAGTACTTC. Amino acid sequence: CASSINSKSQSEQYF.

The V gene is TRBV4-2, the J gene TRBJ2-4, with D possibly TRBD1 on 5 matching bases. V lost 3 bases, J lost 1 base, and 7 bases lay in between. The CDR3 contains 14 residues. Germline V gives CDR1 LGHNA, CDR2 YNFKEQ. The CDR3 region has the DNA TGTGCCAGCAGCCACCCAGGGGCCAAAAACATTCAGTACTTC. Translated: CASSHPGAKNIQYF.

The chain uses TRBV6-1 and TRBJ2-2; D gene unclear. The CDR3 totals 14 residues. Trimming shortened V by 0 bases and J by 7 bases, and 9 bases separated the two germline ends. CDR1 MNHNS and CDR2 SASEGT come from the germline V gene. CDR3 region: CASSEAVGIGELFF. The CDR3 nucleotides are TGTGCCAGCAGTGAAGCCGTAGGGATCGGGGAGCTGTTTTTT.

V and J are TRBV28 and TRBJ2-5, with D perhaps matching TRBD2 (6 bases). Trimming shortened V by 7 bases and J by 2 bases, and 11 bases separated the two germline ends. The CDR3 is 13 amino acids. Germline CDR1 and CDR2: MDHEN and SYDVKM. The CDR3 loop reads CASKPGGQETQYF. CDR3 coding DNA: TGTGCCAGCAAACCCGGGGGACAAGAGACCCAGTACTTC.

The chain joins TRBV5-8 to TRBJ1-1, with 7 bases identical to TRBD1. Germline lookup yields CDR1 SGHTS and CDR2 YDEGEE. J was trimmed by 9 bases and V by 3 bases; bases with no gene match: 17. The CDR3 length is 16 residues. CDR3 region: CASSSSHGNRGTKAFF. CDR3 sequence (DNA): TGTGCCAGCAGCTCCTCGCATGGCAACAGGGGTACTAAAGCTTTCTTT.

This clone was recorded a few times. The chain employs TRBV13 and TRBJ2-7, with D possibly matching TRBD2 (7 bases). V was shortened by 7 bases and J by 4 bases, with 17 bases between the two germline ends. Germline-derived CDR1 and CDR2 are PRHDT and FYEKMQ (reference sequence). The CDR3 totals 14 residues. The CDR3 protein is CASTGGTGAYEQYF. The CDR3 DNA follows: TGTGCCAGCACCGGGGGGACGGGGGCGTACGAGCAGTACTTC.

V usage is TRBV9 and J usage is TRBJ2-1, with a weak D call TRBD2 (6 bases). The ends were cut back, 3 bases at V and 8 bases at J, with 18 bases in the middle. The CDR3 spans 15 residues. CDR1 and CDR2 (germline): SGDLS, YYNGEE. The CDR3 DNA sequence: TGTGCCAGCAGCGGCACCCCGGTGGGGGGTCATGAGCAGTTCTTC. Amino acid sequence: CASSGTPVGGHEQFF.

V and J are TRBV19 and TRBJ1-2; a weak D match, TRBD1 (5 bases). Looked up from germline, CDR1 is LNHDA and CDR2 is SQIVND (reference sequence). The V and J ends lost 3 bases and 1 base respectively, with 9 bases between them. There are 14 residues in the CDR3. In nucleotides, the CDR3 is TGTGCCAGTAGTATTCAGGGCTTTAACTATGGCTACACCTTC. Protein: CASSIQGFNYGYTF.

As DNA, the CDR3 is TGCGCCAGCAGCCGGAACAGGCGGGGGGGCCAGGAGACCCAGTACTTC. This translates into CASSRNRRGGQETQYF. The rearrangement links TRBV4-1 to TRBJ2-5, with 9 bases fitting TRBD2. The CDR3 is made up of 16 amino acids. Trimming removed 4 bases from V and 5 bases from J; junction bases left unmatched: 11. Per germline, CDR1 MGHRA and CDR2 YSYEKL.

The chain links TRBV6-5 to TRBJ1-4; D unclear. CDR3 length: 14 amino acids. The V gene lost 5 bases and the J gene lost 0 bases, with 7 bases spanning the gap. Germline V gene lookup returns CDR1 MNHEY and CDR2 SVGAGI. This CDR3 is CASSPLSTNEKLFF. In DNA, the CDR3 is TGTGCCAGCAGTCCTTTATCAACTAATGAAAAACTGTTTTTT.